The 4 T cell receptor beta chains reported below all come from one sample, sequenced in a study of cytomegalovirus exposure and HLA in healthy donors. Only in-frame clones appear in the TCRdb table, and some are missing; sequencing was by immunoSEQ multiplex PCR. The sample consists of 200,000 or so clones, less than 85% of them appearing once. The material sequenced was PBMCs. Every receptor here comes from a woman under 30 in good health and CMV-seronegative.

The gene calls are TRBV9 and TRBJ1-4, with TRBD1 as a possible D gene (5 bases). With 4 bases removed from V and 0 bases from J, the gap between germline ends came to 10 bases. This CDR3 comprises 15 residues. From germline, CDR1 is SGDLS and CDR2 YYNGEE. DNA for the CDR3: TGTGCCAGCAGCCGAGACAGCTCAACTAATGAAAAACTGTTTTTT. This encodes CASSRDSSTNEKLFF.

The chain carries TRBV7-6 and TRBJ2-5; D not certain. CDR1 and CDR2 from the germline V gene are SGHVS and FNYEAQ. The CDR3 has 12 residues. The V gene lost 0 bases and the J gene lost 7 bases, with 6 bases spanning the gap. CDR3 in amino acids: CASSLAGGTQYF. The CDR3 DNA reads TGTGCCAGCAGCTTAGCGGGCGGGACCCAGTACTTC.

The count of this clone is one. V is TRBV15 and J is TRBJ2-1, with D tentatively TRBD2 (5 bases). V dropped 6 bases and J dropped 0 bases, with 12 bases sitting between them. This CDR3 comprises 15 residues. Germline loops: CDR1 LNHNV, CDR2 YYDKDF (reference sequence). The CDR3 sequence: CATRVTGSSYNEQFF. CDR3 sequence (DNA): TGTGCCACCAGGGTGACGGGGAGCTCCTACAATGAGCAGTTCTTC.

J is TRBJ2-5 and V is TRBV2; the D is unclear. The CDR3 is 13 amino acids. V lost 3 bases and J lost 1, with 6 bases in between. Germline CDR1 reads SNHLY; CDR2 reads FYNNEI. CDR3 in amino acids: CASSENGQETQYF. As DNA, the CDR3 is TGTGCCAGCAGTGAGAACGGCCAAGAGACCCAGTACTTC.